This entry concerns a single T cell receptor beta chain. Authors' methods: By means of reference gene primer amplification, nucleated cell counts were estimated. Generated by immunoSEQ multiplex PCR, the TCRdb table keeps only in-frame clones and is missing some. That table is the source of V, J and clone size, and D and trimming were worked out from the DNA. The data contain about 130,000 clones, around 87% of them singletons. This sample stems from a study of blood T cell repertoires in COVID-19. Study summary: The origin of the acute and convalescent COVID-19 samples was the United States, Italy and Spain. T cells, B-cell-depleted T cells, or PBMCs supplied cDNA or gDNA.

J was trimmed by 4 bases and V by 4 bases; bases with no gene match: 7. CDR3 length equals 15 residues. From germline, CDR1 is SGHTA and CDR2 FQGNSA. This chain joins TRBV7-2 and TRBJ1-5, with 7 bases matching TRBD1. Input material: peripheral blood. The sequence derives from a woman in her fifties or sixties with acute or convalescent COVID-19. CDR3 bases: TGTGCCAGCAGCTACAGGACAGGTCAGAATCAGCCCCAGCATTTT. Its translation is CASSYRTGQNQPQHF.